A selection of T cell receptor beta chains follows, all from one sample in a study of early T cells in non-severe SARS-CoV-2 infection. TCRdb used MiXCR to reprocess the 5' RACE reads, holding one entry per CDR3 protein. The repertoire holds about 36,000 distinct CDR3 sequences, with 5.3% as singletons. The specimen sequenced was whole blood. The source of these receptors is an adult who was a healthcare worker with PCR-confirmed SARS-CoV-2 infection or an uninfected control (not recorded which). Both conserved end residues are part of each CDR3. A D gene is named only where the DNA matches it firmly. Rows may omit the clone size; those that give it use once, few, many or a size class.

d_call	v_call	j_call	clone_size	cdr3_aa	cdr3_nt
.	TRBV29-1	TRBJ2-3	many	CSVEDPLMLRGYTDTQYF	TGCAGCGTTGAAGATCCCCTTATGCTCCGCGGTTACACAGATACGCAGTATTTT
TRBD1	TRBV18	TRBJ1-1	many	CASSPLRQGAMTTEAFF	TGTGCCAGCTCACCGCTGAGGCAGGGGGCAATGACCACTGAAGCTTTCTTT
TRBD1	TRBV5-1	TRBJ1-2	many	CASSRTPGGDGYTF	TGCGCCAGCAGCAGAACCCCAGGGGGCGATGGCTACACCTTC
.	TRBV30	TRBJ2-5	.	CAWDSGAGTQYF	TGTGCCTGGGATTCGGGGGCAGGGACCCAGTACTTC
.	TRBV5-1	TRBJ2-1	many	CASSPDNHNEQFF	TGCGCCAGCAGCCCGGACAACCACAATGAGCAGTTCTTC
TRBD1	TRBV6-5	TRBJ1-1	.	CASSSGQANTEAFF	TGTGCCAGCAGCTCGGGACAGGCGAACACTGAAGCTTTCTTT
TRBD2	TRBV7-2	TRBJ2-1	many	CASSSSWALAGNEQFF	TGTGCCAGCAGCTCCAGTTGGGCACTAGCGGGCAATGAGCAGTTCTTC
.	TRBV19	TRBJ2-1	many	CASSAPDVNEQFF	TGTGCCAGTAGTGCCCCGGACGTCAATGAGCAGTTCTTC
.	TRBV5-5	TRBJ2-3	many	CASSLSGSDTQYF	TGTGCCAGCAGCTTGTCAGGGTCAGATACGCAGTATTTT
.	TRBV7-3	TRBJ1-1	many	CASSPQGNTEAFF	TGTGCCAGCAGCCCACAGGGGAACACTGAAGCTTTCTTT
.	TRBV28	TRBJ2-1	.	CASSSGPYLFF	TGTGCCAGCAGTTCGGGGCCCTACCTGTTCTTC
.	TRBV12-3/TRBV12-4	TRBJ2-7	.	CASSLAWPRVTYEQYF	TGTGCCAGCAGTTTAGCGTGGCCCAGGGTGACCTACGAGCAGTACTTC
.	TRBV10-3	TRBJ2-1	many	CAISNHNEQFF	TGTGCCATCTCCAACCACAATGAGCAGTTCTTC
.	TRBV7-7	TRBJ2-5	many	CASSLGGSFGETQYF	TGTGCTAGCAGCTTAGGTGGCAGCTTTGGGGAGACCCAGTACTTC
.	TRBV5-6	TRBJ1-2	once	CASSRWGHGYTF	TGTGCCAGCAGCAGATGGGGGCACGGCTACACCTTC
.	TRBV29-1	TRBJ2-3	many	CSVESTSLRTDTQYF	TGCAGCGTTGAAAGTACTAGCCTGCGCACAGATACGCAGTATTTT
.	TRBV4-3	TRBJ2-7	few	CASSRYVRAHEQYF	TGCGCCAGCAGCCGGTACGTTCGCGCTCACGAGCAGTACTTC
.	TRBV11-3	TRBJ2-3	few	CASSPQGSSGNTDTQYF	TGTGCCAGCAGCCCTCAGGGGTCTAGCGGCAACACAGATACGCAGTATTTT
TRBD2	TRBV10-3	TRBJ2-1	.	CAISDPSGRGGNEQFF	TGTGCCATCAGCGATCCCAGCGGGAGAGGGGGGAATGAGCAGTTCTTC
.	TRBV24-1	TRBJ2-3	many	CATSDERGGKDTQYF	TGTGCCACCAGTGATGAAAGGGGGGGCAAAGATACGCAGTATTTT
TRBD2	TRBV10-2	TRBJ2-1	many	CASTTSGSNNEQFF	TGCGCCAGCACAACTAGCGGGAGTAACAATGAGCAGTTCTTC
.	TRBV7-6	TRBJ2-3	many	CASSLAERFDTQYF	TGTGCCAGCAGCTTAGCGGAACGGTTTGATACGCAGTATTTT
TRBD1	TRBV2	TRBJ2-3	many	CATQDRGGTDTQYF	TGTGCCACCCAGGACAGGGGAGGCACAGATACGCAGTATTTT
.	TRBV7-8	TRBJ1-2	many	CASRAGGGDYGYTF	TGTGCCAGCAGGGCTGGGGGGGGCGACTATGGCTACACCTTC
.	TRBV18	TRBJ1-4	many	CASSPGGENEKLFF	TGTGCCAGCTCACCGGGAGGCGAGAATGAAAAACTGTTTTTT
.	TRBV9	TRBJ1-1	many	CASSALHRAMGTEAFF	TGTGCCAGCAGCGCCCTTCACAGGGCTATGGGCACTGAAGCTTTCTTT
.	TRBV3-2	TRBJ1-2	many	CASSQAGGEFEGYTF	TGTGCCAGCAGCCAAGCGGGGGGCGAGTTTGAAGGCTACACCTTC
TRBD1	TRBV10-2	TRBJ1-2	many	CASRTGAGGYTF	TGCGCCAGCAGGACAGGGGCTGGGGGCTACACCTTC
.	TRBV11-2	TRBJ2-4	.	CASSLEARVVGQNIQYF	TGTGCCAGCAGCTTAGAGGCCAGGGTGGTGGGGCAAAACATTCAGTACTTC
TRBD2	TRBV20-1	TRBJ2-1	many	CSARDLWRGGYNEQFF	TGCAGTGCTAGAGATCTTTGGCGCGGGGGATACAATGAGCAGTTCTTC
.	TRBV6-6	TRBJ1-3	many	CASVDRVGWNTIYF	TGTGCCAGCGTGGACAGAGTAGGTTGGAACACCATATATTTT
.	TRBV4-2	TRBJ2-1	many	CASSQDRSGTYNEQFF	TGTGCCAGCAGCCAAGATAGGAGCGGAACCTACAATGAGCAGTTCTTC
.	TRBV24-1	TRBJ2-3	many	CATSDHEAGLPPTDTQYF	TGTGCCACCAGTGATCATGAAGCGGGTCTACCTCCCACAGATACGCAGTATTTT
.	TRBV6-2/TRBV6-3	TRBJ2-7	many	CASSYSGSGLEQYF	TGTGCCAGCAGTTACTCAGGGAGCGGCCTCGAGCAGTACTTC
TRBD2	TRBV7-2	TRBJ2-1	.	CASSQGLAGIRGNEQFF	TGTGCCAGCAGCCAGGGACTAGCGGGAATCCGGGGGAATGAGCAGTTCTTC
.	TRBV20-1	TRBJ1-2	many	CSAPKLGSGGDYGYTF	TGCAGTGCTCCCAAATTAGGCTCGGGAGGAGACTATGGCTACACCTTC
.	TRBV7-9	TRBJ2-7	many	CASSLGSGGPYEQYF	TGTGCCAGCAGCTTAGGTAGTGGGGGTCCCTACGAGCAGTACTTC
TRBD1	TRBV18	TRBJ2-1	many	CASSRDRGAGGTNNEQFF	TGTGCCAGCTCCCGGGACAGGGGGGCCGGGGGGACCAACAATGAGCAGTTCTTC
TRBD1	TRBV7-9	TRBJ1-4	many	CASSLGGQFNEKLFF	TGTGCCAGCAGCTTAGGGGGACAGTTCAATGAAAAACTGTTTTTT
.	TRBV6-1	TRBJ2-1	.	CASGWLHNEQFF	TGTGCCAGCGGGTGGCTTCACAATGAGCAGTTCTTC
.	TRBV12-3/TRBV12-4	TRBJ1-6	many	CASRGSNSPLHF	TGTGCCAGCAGGGGATCTAATTCACCCCTCCACTTT
.	TRBV7-3	TRBJ2-2	many	CASSFGGQATGELFF	TGTGCCAGCAGCTTTGGGGGCCAAGCGACCGGGGAGCTGTTTTTT
.	TRBV24-1	TRBJ1-3	few	CATSDWTGNTIYF	TGTGCCACCAGTGACTGGACAGGAAACACCATATATTTT
.	TRBV23-1	TRBJ2-6	few	CASSPPGESGANVLTF	TGCGCCAGCAGTCCACCAGGGGAATCTGGGGCCAACGTCCTGACTTTC
.	TRBV3-1	TRBJ2-5	.	CASSPSAGGLQETQYF	TGTGCCAGCAGCCCCAGCGCCGGGGGCCTCCAAGAGACCCAGTACTTC
.	TRBV6-6	TRBJ2-2	many	CASSYSPGWHTGELFF	TGTGCCAGCAGTTACTCACCGGGGTGGCACACCGGGGAGCTGTTTTTT
TRBD2	TRBV28	TRBJ2-1	many	CASSLTTSGRANEQFF	TGTGCCAGCAGTTTAACCACTAGCGGGAGGGCCAATGAGCAGTTCTTC
.	TRBV19	TRBJ2-2	.	CASSFQVLRQRSGELFF	TGTGCCAGTAGTTTTCAGGTACTCCGGCAAAGGTCCGGGGAGCTGTTTTTT
.	TRBV7-2	TRBJ2-7	.	CASSLATGSSYEQYF	TGTGCCAGCAGCCTAGCCACAGGGAGCTCCTACGAGCAGTACTTC
.	TRBV3-1	TRBJ2-5	many	CASSRSGLAETQYF	TGTGCCAGCAGCCGGTCCGGGCTAGCGGAGACCCAGTACTTC
TRBD2	TRBV6-5	TRBJ2-5	.	CASSQVGLAFSQYF	TGTGCCAGCAGCCAAGTTGGACTAGCCTTCTCTCAGTACTTC
.	TRBV19	TRBJ2-5	many	CATARDNQETQYF	TGTGCCACCGCACGGGACAACCAAGAGACCCAGTACTTC